Reported below is one TCR beta chain. Its ends do not fully match the called genes, so a read error is possible. This sample is drawn from a study of OX40 agonist ivuxolimab in advanced cancers. Across the whole study: Prior therapy, whether anti-PD-1, anti-PD-L1 or anti-CTLA-4, was allowed, and less than 45% had some.

Clones were read by immunoSEQ multiplex PCR, and TCRdb kept only the in-frame ones, dropping some. Here the sample spans 80,000 or so clones, 75% to 90% being singletons. The CDR3 runs to 15 residues. Germline V CDR1 and CDR2: LNHNV, YYDKDF (reference sequence). The specimen comprised CD4+ or CD8+ T cells sorted from blood, sampled in a trial of the OX40 agonist ivuxolimab. The chain couples TRBV15 to TRBJ2-7; TRBD1 aligns across 11 bases. The clonotype comes from an adult with an advanced solid tumor such as melanoma, head and neck, liver or kidney cancer. CDR3 protein: CATSSRDRGSYKQYF. The CDR3 region has the DNA TGTGCCACCAGCAGCAGGGACAGGGGGTCCTACAAGCAGTACTTC.